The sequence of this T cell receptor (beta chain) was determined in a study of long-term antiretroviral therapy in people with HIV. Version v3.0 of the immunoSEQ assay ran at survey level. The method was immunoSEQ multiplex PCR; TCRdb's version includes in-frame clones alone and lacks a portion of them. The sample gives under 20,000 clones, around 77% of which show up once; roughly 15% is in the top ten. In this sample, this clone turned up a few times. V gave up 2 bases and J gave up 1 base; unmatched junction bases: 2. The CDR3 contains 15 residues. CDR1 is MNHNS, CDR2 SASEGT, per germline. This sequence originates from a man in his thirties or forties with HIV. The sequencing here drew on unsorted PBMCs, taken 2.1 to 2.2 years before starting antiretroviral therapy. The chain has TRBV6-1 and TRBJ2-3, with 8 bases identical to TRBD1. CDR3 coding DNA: TGTGCCAGCAGTGAATTACAGGGGGGCACAGATACGCAGTATTTT. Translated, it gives CASSELQGGTDTQYF.